The following is a T cell receptor beta chain sequence with its context. Its cognate antigen is unknown. The data derive from a study of cytomegalovirus exposure and HLA in healthy donors. Turning to the study itself: About 179 million T cells yielded more than 90 million unique TCR beta sequences in earlier analysis. Points from the study as a whole: In a later analysis, specific HLA alleles were associated with 15,000 to 20,000 TCR beta sequences at a 0.05 false discovery rate.

Participants comprised healthy donors of bone marrow. With 10 bases removed from V and 5 bases from J, the gap between germline ends came to 14 bases. CDR1 is MDHEN, CDR2 SYDVKM, per germline. The CDR3 is 12 amino acids. A multiplex PCR was run with 60 Vbeta primers and 13 Jbeta primers. The assay was immunoSEQ multiplex PCR, and TCRdb's table has in-frame clones only and misses some. The table has tens of thousands of clones, approximately 84% seen once. The V gene is TRBV28, the J gene TRBJ1-2; a possible D gene is TRBD1 (5 bases). The source is a girl aged 2-10 years in good health and CMV-seropositive. Sequencing used PBMCs. CDR3 nucleotides: TGTGCCACCGGGGACTTGGGGTATGGCTACACCTTC. This gives the protein CATGDLGYGYTF.